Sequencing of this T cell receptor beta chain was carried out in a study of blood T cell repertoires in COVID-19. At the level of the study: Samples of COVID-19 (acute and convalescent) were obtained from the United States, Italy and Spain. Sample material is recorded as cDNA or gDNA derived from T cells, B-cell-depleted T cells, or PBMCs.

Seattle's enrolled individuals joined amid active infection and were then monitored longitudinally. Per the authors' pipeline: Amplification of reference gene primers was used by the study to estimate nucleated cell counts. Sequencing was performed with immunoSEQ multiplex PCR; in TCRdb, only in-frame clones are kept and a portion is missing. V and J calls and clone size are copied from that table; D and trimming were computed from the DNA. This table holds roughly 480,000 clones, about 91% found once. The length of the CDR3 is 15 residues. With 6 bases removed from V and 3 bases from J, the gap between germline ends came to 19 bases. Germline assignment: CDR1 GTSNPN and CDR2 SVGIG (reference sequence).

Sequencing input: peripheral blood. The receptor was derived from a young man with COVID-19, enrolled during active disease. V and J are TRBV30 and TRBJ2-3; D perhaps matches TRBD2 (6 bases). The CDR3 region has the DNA TGTGCCTGCGCTTTCGGGGGAAGGAGTACAGATACGCAGTATTTT. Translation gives CACAFGGRSTDTQYF.